Described below is a single T cell receptor (beta chain) sequence and its context. Antigen specificity is unknown. Template switching with 5'RACE generated the TCR cDNA and added a universal primer site and UMIs. One entry per CDR3 protein results from TCRdb running MiXCR on the 5' RACE reads. The data contain around 310,000 distinct CDR3 sequences, about 9.5% of them singletons. This sample stems from a study of T cells after yellow fever vaccination. The wider study: Each low-cell-number fraction was prepared by means of SMART-Seq v4 Ultra Low Input.

Study-level findings and limits: Overall, a small share of clonotypes was seen in both CD4 and CD8 compartments. Contaminating bulk clonotypes could be abundant in FACS-sorted repertoires.

V was clipped by 4 bases and J by 4 bases; unmatched bases: 8. The CDR3 sequence is 15 residues long. The germline gives CDR1 SGHRS, CDR2 YFSETQ. The sequenced sample was PBMCs, obtained on the day of the first yellow fever vaccination. The TCR originated in a man aged 18 to 29 who received the YFV17D yellow fever vaccine. The rearrangement joins TRBV5-1 to TRBJ2-3; 8 nucleotides align to TRBD1. This CDR3 is CASSLRTGRADTQYF. Written as DNA, the CDR3 is TGCGCCAGCAGCCTAAGGACAGGGCGCGCAGATACGCAGTATTTT.